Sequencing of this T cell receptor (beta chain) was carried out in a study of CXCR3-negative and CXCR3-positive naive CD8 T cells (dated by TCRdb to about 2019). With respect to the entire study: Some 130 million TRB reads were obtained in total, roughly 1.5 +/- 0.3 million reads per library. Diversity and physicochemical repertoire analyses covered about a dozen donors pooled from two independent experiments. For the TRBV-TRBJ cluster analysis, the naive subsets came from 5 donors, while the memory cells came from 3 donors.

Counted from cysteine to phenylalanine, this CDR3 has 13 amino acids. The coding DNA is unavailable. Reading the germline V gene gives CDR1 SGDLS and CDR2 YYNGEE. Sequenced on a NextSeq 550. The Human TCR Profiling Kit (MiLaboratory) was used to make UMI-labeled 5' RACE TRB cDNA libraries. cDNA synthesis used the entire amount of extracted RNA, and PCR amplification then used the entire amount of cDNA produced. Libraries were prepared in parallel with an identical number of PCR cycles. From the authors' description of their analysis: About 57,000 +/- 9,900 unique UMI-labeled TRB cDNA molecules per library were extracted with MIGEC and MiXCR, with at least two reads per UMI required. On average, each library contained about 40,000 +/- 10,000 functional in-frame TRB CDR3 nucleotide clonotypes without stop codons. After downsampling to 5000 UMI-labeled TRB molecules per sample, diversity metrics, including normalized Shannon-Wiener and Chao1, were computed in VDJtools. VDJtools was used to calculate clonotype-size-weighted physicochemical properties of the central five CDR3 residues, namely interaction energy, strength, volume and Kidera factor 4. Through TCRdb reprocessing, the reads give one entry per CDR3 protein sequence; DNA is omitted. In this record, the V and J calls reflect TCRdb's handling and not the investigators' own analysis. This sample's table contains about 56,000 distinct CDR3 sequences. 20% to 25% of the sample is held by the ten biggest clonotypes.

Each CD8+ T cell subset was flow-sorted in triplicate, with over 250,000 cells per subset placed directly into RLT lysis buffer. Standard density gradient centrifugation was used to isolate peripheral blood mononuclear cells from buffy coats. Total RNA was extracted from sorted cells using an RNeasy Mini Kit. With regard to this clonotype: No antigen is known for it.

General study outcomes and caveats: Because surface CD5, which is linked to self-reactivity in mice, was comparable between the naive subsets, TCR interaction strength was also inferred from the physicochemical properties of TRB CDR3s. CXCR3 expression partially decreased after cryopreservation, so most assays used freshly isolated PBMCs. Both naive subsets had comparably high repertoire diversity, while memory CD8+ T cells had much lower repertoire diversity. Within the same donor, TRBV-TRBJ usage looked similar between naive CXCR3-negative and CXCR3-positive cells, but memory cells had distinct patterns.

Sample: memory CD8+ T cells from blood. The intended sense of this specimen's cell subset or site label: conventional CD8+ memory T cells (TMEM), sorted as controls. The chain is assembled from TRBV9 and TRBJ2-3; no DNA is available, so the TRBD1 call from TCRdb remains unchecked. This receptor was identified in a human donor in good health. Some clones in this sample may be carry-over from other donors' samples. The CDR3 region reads CASSAGGADTQYF.